The rows below give T cell receptor beta chains drawn from one sample of a study of T cell responses to AZD1222 COVID-19 vaccine. Using immunoSEQ multiplex PCR, the repertoire was profiled, and TCRdb retains in-frame clones only, with some absent. The sample contains approximately 30,000 clones, around 80% of which appear only once. This material consisted of peripheral blood, taken on day 0 of AZD1222 vaccination. These receptors were obtained from an adult in good health. CDR3s include the opening cysteine and the closing phenylalanine or tryptophan. A D gene is named only where the DNA matches it firmly. Size is stated for part of the rows, as once, few or many counts, or as a class when the clone is expanded.

d_call	v_call	clone_size	j_call	cdr3_aa	cdr3_nt
NA	TRBV6-5	NA	TRBJ1-6	CASSYVAREHSPLHF	TGTGCCAGCAGTTACGTCGCCAGGGAACATTCACCCCTCCACTTT
NA	TRBV18	NA	TRBJ1-2	CASSPAAGWAYGYTF	TGTGCCAGCTCACCAGCGGCAGGGTGGGCCTATGGCTACACCTTC
NA	TRBV11-3	NA	TRBJ2-2	CASMLQNTGELFF	TGTGCCAGCATGCTACAGAACACCGGGGAGCTGTTTTTT
NA	TRBV6-2/TRBV6-3	once	TRBJ2-2	CASSYSETGELFF	TGTGCCAGCAGTTACTCAGAGACCGGGGAGCTGTTTTTT
NA	TRBV25-1	large	TRBJ1-5	CASSRVGHQPQHF	TGTGCCAGCAGTAGAGTGGGTCATCAGCCCCAGCATTTT
NA	TRBV18	NA	TRBJ1-1	CASSPGTEKAFF	TGTGCCAGCTCACCAGGCACCGAAAAAGCTTTCTTT
TRBD1	TRBV27	NA	TRBJ1-6	CASSAPWTGGDSPLHF	TGTGCCAGCAGTGCCCCTTGGACAGGGGGGGATTCACCCCTCCACTTT
NA	TRBV2	once	TRBJ1-3	CASSPSGNTIYF	TGTGCCTCCAGCCCGTCTGGAAACACCATATATTTT
NA	TRBV6-5	NA	TRBJ1-4	CASSRGNEKLFF	TGTGCCAGCAGTCGGGGAAATGAAAAACTGTTTTTT
TRBD1	TRBV27	NA	TRBJ1-2	CASSYLNPGQGTYGYTF	TGTGCCAGCAGTTACCTCAATCCGGGACAGGGAACCTATGGCTACACCTTC
TRBD2	TRBV7-2	NA	TRBJ2-3	CATGTSGGVDTQYF	TGTGCCACCGGCACTAGCGGGGGGGTGGATACGCAGTATTTT
NA	TRBV27	NA	TRBJ2-5	CASSFPLDQGEETQYF	TGTGCCAGCAGTTTTCCCTTGGACCAGGGAGAAGAGACCCAGTACTTC
NA	TRBV6-1	few	TRBJ1-3	CASSDKGRQFSGNTIYF	TGTGCCAGCAGTGACAAGGGAAGGCAGTTCTCTGGAAACACCATATATTTT
NA	TRBV9	NA	TRBJ2-1	CASSPPWPSSYNEQFF	TGTGCCAGCAGCCCTCCTTGGCCCAGCTCCTACAATGAGCAGTTCTTC
NA	TRBV29-1	NA	TRBJ1-4	CSVEDSGFQEKLFF	TGCAGCGTTGAAGACTCGGGTTTCCAGGAAAAACTGTTTTTT
NA	TRBV3-1/TRBV3-2	medium-sized	TRBJ2-5	CASSQTGTIGGTQYF	TGTGCCAGCAGCCAAACCGGGACGATAGGCGGGACCCAGTACTTC
NA	TRBV19	NA	TRBJ2-1	CASSISTLTYNEQFF	TGTGCCAGTAGTATTTCGACTTTGACCTACAATGAGCAGTTCTTC
TRBD2	TRBV19	NA	TRBJ2-1	CASSIGVAGGRAEQFF	TGTGCCAGTAGTATAGGAGTAGCGGGGGGGCGTGCTGAGCAGTTCTTC
TRBD2	TRBV24-1	NA	TRBJ2-3	CATSDGDLAGGPEDTQYF	TGTGCCACCAGTGACGGTGATCTAGCGGGAGGGCCGGAAGATACGCAGTATTTT
NA	TRBV2	NA	TRBJ1-1	CASGDGEKPFF	TGTGCCAGCGGGGACGGGGAAAAGCCTTTCTTT
NA	TRBV12-5	NA	TRBJ1-2	CASGLALDSLSGYTF	TGTGCTAGTGGTTTGGCCTTAGACAGTCTCAGCGGCTACACCTTC
NA	TRBV27	NA	TRBJ1-4	CASAAGAWSRFDEKLFF	TGTGCCAGCGCCGCAGGGGCATGGTCCCGATTCGATGAAAAACTGTTTTTT
NA	TRBV30	NA	TRBJ1-2	CAWDRGTNYGYTF	TGTGCCTGGGACCGGGGGACTAACTATGGCTACACCTTC
NA	TRBV4-3	once	TRBJ1-5	CASSQDFGIRQPQHF	TGCGCCAGCAGCCAAGACTTTGGGATACGACAGCCCCAGCATTTT
NA	TRBV6-5	NA	TRBJ2-5	CASKKRGQETQYF	TGTGCCAGCAAAAAACGGGGTCAAGAGACCCAGTACTTC
NA	TRBV5-1	NA	TRBJ1-4	CASKALGAGVEEKLFF	TGCGCCAGCAAGGCACTCGGCGCAGGGGTGGAAGAAAAACTGTTTTTT
NA	TRBV7-2	NA	TRBJ2-5	CASSARGPAEPTQYF	TGTGCCAGCAGCGCTAGGGGCCCCGCGGAACCGACCCAGTACTTC
NA	TRBV14	NA	TRBJ1-3	CASRVSGNTIYF	TGTGCCAGCAGGGTCTCTGGAAACACCATATATTTT
NA	TRBV14	few	TRBJ1-1	CASSQVHGGKNTEAFF	TGTGCCAGCAGCCAAGTCCACGGGGGGAAGAACACTGAAGCTTTCTTT
NA	TRBV29-1	NA	TRBJ1-4	CSGRLNEKLFF	TGCAGCGGGAGATTAAATGAAAAACTGTTTTTT
NA	TRBV5-1	NA	TRBJ2-4	CASSLQNTKNIQYF	TGCGCCAGCAGCTTACAAAATACCAAAAACATTCAGTACTTC
NA	TRBV11-1	NA	TRBJ1-2	CASSRSGDRIINGYTF	TGTGCCAGCAGCCGAAGCGGCGACAGGATCATAAATGGCTACACCTTC
NA	TRBV3-1/TRBV3-2	NA	TRBJ2-1	CASRIRRSGEQFF	TGTGCCAGCCGCATTCGCAGGAGTGGTGAGCAGTTCTTC
NA	TRBV5-1	NA	TRBJ2-5	CASSLQPGQETQYF	TGCGCCAGCAGCCTACAGCCTGGACAAGAGACCCAGTACTTC
TRBD2	TRBV4-2	NA	TRBJ2-1	CASSLRLAGDNEQFF	TGTGCCAGCAGTCTCCGACTAGCGGGGGACAATGAGCAGTTCTTC
TRBD1	TRBV7-9	NA	TRBJ1-2	CASSLGGTGANYGYTF	TGTGCCAGCAGCTTAGGGGGGACAGGAGCTAACTATGGCTACACCTTC
TRBD2	TRBV30	once	TRBJ2-5	CAWNQREGETQYF	TGTGCCTGGAATCAGCGGGAGGGGGAGACCCAGTACTTC
TRBD1	TRBV6-4	few	TRBJ2-1	CASARQGENNEQFF	TGTGCCAGCGCAAGACAGGGGGAGAACAATGAGCAGTTCTTC
TRBD1	TRBV6-6	NA	TRBJ1-5	CASRSRDRGYHQPQHF	TGTGCCAGCAGAAGCCGGGACAGGGGTTATCATCAGCCCCAGCATTTT
NA	TRBV12-3/TRBV12-4	NA	TRBJ2-3	CASGVSTDTQYF	TGTGCCAGCGGAGTAAGCACAGATACGCAGTATTTT
NA	TRBV3-1/TRBV3-2	NA	TRBJ2-3	CASSRRTDTQYF	TGTGCCAGCAGCCGGCGCACAGATACGCAGTATTTT
NA	TRBV18	NA	TRBJ1-5	CASSPNQRARGGNQPQHF	TGTGCCAGCTCCCCCAACCAACGAGCCCGAGGGGGCAATCAGCCCCAGCATTTT
NA	TRBV5-1	few	TRBJ2-2	CASSFQAGNTGELFF	TGCGCCAGCAGCTTTCAAGCGGGGAACACCGGGGAGCTGTTTTTT
NA	TRBV19	once	TRBJ1-5	CASSSHDRNSNQPQHF	TGTGCCAGTAGTTCCCACGACAGAAATAGCAATCAGCCCCAGCATTTT
NA	TRBV21-1	NA	TRBJ1-4	CASSALDPGQGFILFF	TGTGCCAGCAGCGCCTTGGACCCGGGACAGGGTTTTATACTGTTTTTT
TRBD1	TRBV18	NA	TRBJ2-7	CASSPTTGGINYEQYF	TGTGCCAGCTCACCTACGACAGGGGGAATTAACTACGAGCAGTACTTC
NA	TRBV6-1	once	TRBJ2-5	CASSEARSPETQYF	TGTGCCAGCAGTGAAGCTCGATCTCCAGAGACCCAGTACTTC
NA	TRBV27	NA	TRBJ1-1	CASSLGRGSNTEAFF	TGTGCCAGCAGTTTAGGTCGGGGATCCAACACTGAAGCTTTCTTT
NA	TRBV28	NA	TRBJ1-1	CASGSPMRNTEAFF	TGTGCCAGCGGTTCTCCTATGAGGAACACTGAAGCTTTCTTT
TRBD1	TRBV6-5	NA	TRBJ1-1	CASNAGGLGTEAFF	TGTGCCAGCAATGCAGGGGGCCTCGGCACTGAAGCTTTCTTT
NA	TRBV5-4	NA	TRBJ2-5	CASSHSGATRAQYF	TGTGCCAGCAGCCACTCGGGCGCGACAAGGGCCCAGTACTTC
NA	TRBV19	NA	TRBJ1-5	CASSRLTGLYSNQPQHF	TGTGCCAGTAGTAGACTGACAGGCCTTTATAGCAATCAGCCCCAGCATTTT